The 12 T cell receptor beta chains in this list originate from one sample, sequenced in a study of cytomegalovirus exposure and HLA in healthy donors. The PCR employed 60 Vbeta primers together with 13 Jbeta primers. Clones were sequenced by immunoSEQ multiplex PCR, and TCRdb holds only the in-frame ones, with some missing. This sample yields approximately 150,000 clones, of which roughly four fifths are seen a single time; over 0.9% belongs to the top ten. Sample: PBMCs. The receptors originated from a woman aged 55-70 years in good health and CMV-seronegative.

This clone was recorded only once. This CDR3 reads CASSAKLAGGSTGELFF. CDR3 coding DNA: TGTGCCAGCAGTGCTAAGCTAGCGGGAGGGAGTACCGGGGAGCTGTTTTTT. This chain joins TRBV2 and TRBJ2-2, with TRBD2 identical over 12 bases. The V gene end was trimmed by 4 bases and the J gene end by 5 bases; junction bases not matched to a gene: 8. The CDR3 is 17 amino acids. CDR1 and CDR2 (germline): SNHLY, FYNNEI.

The rearrangement links TRBV7-2 to TRBJ1-2; D gene uncertain. This CDR3 has 14 amino acids. Trimming removed 3 bases at V and 8 bases at J, with 16 bases between. Germline V lookup: CDR1 SGHTA, CDR2 FQGNSA. CDR3 in amino acids: CASSLASAAWGYTF. The CDR3 DNA follows: TGTGCCAGCAGCTTGGCTTCCGCCGCTTGGGGCTACACCTTC.

This clone was seen once. This chain uses TRBV25-1 with TRBJ2-3, with 8 bases that match TRBD2. V was clipped by 5 bases and J by 0 bases; unmatched bases: 7. Germline V gene data show CDR1 as MGHDK and CDR2 as SYGVNS. The CDR3 length is 16 residues. The CDR3 nucleotides are TGTGCCAGCAGTTCAGTGGCGGGGGGTAGCACAGATACGCAGTATTTT. It codes for CASSSVAGGSTDTQYF.

The CDR3 DNA sequence: TGTGCCAGCAGGTCCCTACCGGGACAGGGGAACACTGAAGCTTTCTTT. This sequence encodes CASRSLPGQGNTEAFF. This chain links TRBV28 with TRBJ1-1, with 9 bases aligning to TRBD1. This CDR3 has 16 residues. The V and J ends lost 6 bases and 1 base, in that order; junction bases with no gene match: 9. CDR1 is MDHEN, CDR2 SYDVKM, per germline.

In DNA, the CDR3 is TGTGCCAGCAGTTCCTCCGGGACAGGGGTTTGGGACAATGAGCAGTTCTTC. It translates to CASSSSGTGVWDNEQFF. The genes are TRBV28 and TRBJ2-1; 10 bases are shared with TRBD1. Germline assignment: CDR1 MDHEN and CDR2 SYDVKM. Losses at the gene ends were 4 bases for V and 5 bases for J; bases not matched to a gene: 11. This CDR3 is built from 17 residues.

The chain couples TRBV6-5 to TRBJ2-1, with TRBD2 matching over 8 bases. Germline V gives CDR1 MNHEY, CDR2 SVGAGI. The V segment lost 5 bases and the J segment 4 bases; nucleotides outside the gene matches: 7. CDR3 length equals 15 residues. This chain's CDR3 is CASSRAGAAYNEQFF. CDR3 bases: TGTGCCAGCAGTCGAGCGGGGGCGGCTTACAATGAGCAGTTCTTC.

The chain has TRBV7-9 and TRBJ2-6, with a weak D call TRBD1 (6 bases). The germline gives CDR1 SEHNR, CDR2 FQNEAQ (reference sequence). This CDR3 is built from 18 residues. Trimming took 5 bases from V and 0 from J, leaving 17 bases between them. Here the CDR3 reads CASSRIQGPLSGANVLTF. CDR3 DNA sequence: TGTGCCAGCAGCCGCATACAGGGTCCCCTCTCTGGGGCCAACGTCCTGACTTTC. Full variable domain (outside the CDR3, taken from reference TRBV7-9 and TRBJ2-6): DTGVSQNPRHKITKRGQNVTFRCDPISEHNRLYWYRQTLGQGPEFLTYFQNEAQLEKSRLLSDRFSAERPKGSFSTLEIQRTEQGDSAMYLCASSRIQGPLSGANVLTFGAGSRLTVL.

This chain links TRBV19 with TRBJ1-1; D is undetermined. Germline-derived CDR1 and CDR2 are LNHDA and SQIVND (reference sequence). V was shortened by 4 bases and J by 1 base, with 7 bases between the two germline ends. This CDR3 is 13 amino acids long. CDR3 in DNA: TGTGCCAGTAGTACCCTTTCGAACACTGAAGCTTTCTTT. This translates into CASSTLSNTEAFF.

This clone has just a few counts. The chain recombines TRBV12-5 with TRBJ2-7; TRBD1 aligns across 7 bases. Trimming cost V 7 bases and J 9 bases; bases outside gene matches: 15. This CDR3 has 14 residues. CDR1 is LGHNT and CDR2 is FRNRAP in the germline V gene. DNA of the CDR3: TGTGCTAGTGCTCCGGGACAGACCTTACGCGGGCAGTACTTC. Its translation: CASAPGQTLRGQYF.

This clone showed up just a few times. The V and J genes are TRBV7-3 and TRBJ1-6; no reliable D call. Germline loops: CDR1 SGHTA, CDR2 FQGTGA. The CDR3 runs 16 residues. V shed 2 bases and J shed 7 bases, with 15 bases lying between them. The CDR3 region has the DNA TGTGCCAGCAGCTTAGCCGCCCCGGTGAGGAATTCACCCCTCCACTTT. The encoded protein is CASSLAAPVRNSPLHF.

The CDR3 spells CASSLAPVRVTEAFF. CDR3 coding DNA: TGTGCCAGCAGCTTAGCCCCCGTGAGGGTTACTGAAGCTTTCTTT. The V and J genes are TRBV7-2 and TRBJ1-1; D is ambiguous. Trimming shortened V by 0 bases and J by 5 bases, and 13 bases separated the two germline ends. This CDR3 region has 15 residues. The germline V gene has CDR1 SGHTA and CDR2 FQGNSA.

The chain uses TRBV19 and TRBJ2-1; 14 bases map to TRBD2. The length of the CDR3 is 17 residues. CDR1 LNHDA and CDR2 SQIVND come from the germline V gene (reference sequence). The V gene end was trimmed by 6 bases and the J gene end by 6 bases; junction bases not matched to a gene: 10. CDR3 loop: CASRTSGRDVRTNEQFF. DNA of the CDR3: TGTGCCAGTAGGACTAGCGGGAGGGACGTTAGGACCAATGAGCAGTTCTTC.